These T cell receptor beta chains were read from a single sample in a study of T cell changes during pregnancy in multiple sclerosis. Sequenced by immunoSEQ multiplex PCR; TCRdb stores in-frame clones only, minus some. The table has just under 80,000 clones, approximately 95% seen once. Sequencing was performed on peripheral blood, taken in the first trimester of pregnancy. These receptors originate from a female donor with multiple sclerosis, enrolled in a pregnancy study. CDR3s include the opening cysteine and the closing phenylalanine or tryptophan. D genes are given only for firm matches. For some rows the clone size is stated as once, few or many, or as a class when expanded; others skip it.

clone size,V gene,D gene,J gene,CDR3 DNA,CDR3 protein
.,TRBV7-9,TRBD1,TRBJ2-7,TGTGCCAGCAGCCGCCGGGACAGCCCCTACGAGCAGTACTTC,CASSRRDSPYEQYF
.,TRBV4-3,.,TRBJ1-1,TGCGCCAGCAGCCAAGCCTTAAGCCACCGGGGCACTGAAGCTTTCTTT,CASSQALSHRGTEAFF
.,TRBV4-2,TRBD2,TRBJ2-7,TGTGCCAGCACCCCCGGGACTACCAGCTCCTACGAGCAGTACTTC,CASTPGTTSSYEQYF
.,TRBV4-3,.,TRBJ1-2,TGCGCCAGCAGCCAAGAGAGGGACATCGGCTACACCTTC,CASSQERDIGYTF
.,TRBV7-9,TRBD1,TRBJ2-7,TGTGCCAGCAGCATTGCCCCGGGACAGGGGTTCTCCTACGAGCAGTACTTC,CASSIAPGQGFSYEQYF
.,TRBV7-9,TRBD2,TRBJ2-7,TGTGCCAGCAGTTCCCCAGGGGGTTCGGCGGGAGGGTACTACGAGCAGTACTTC,CASSSPGGSAGGYYEQYF
.,TRBV19,TRBD1,TRBJ2-2,TGTGCCAGTAGTCCCTCGGGACAGGGGGCCGGCGGGGAGCTGTTTTTT,CASSPSGQGAGGELFF
.,TRBV28,TRBD2,TRBJ2-7,TGTGCCAGCAGTCGGGCCCTGACTAGCGGGACGGGGGAGCAGTACTTC,CASSRALTSGTGEQYF
.,TRBV7-9,TRBD1,TRBJ2-7,TGTGCCAGCAGCTTCGGGACAGCTTCCTACGAGCAGTACTTC,CASSFGTASYEQYF
.,TRBV6-5,TRBD1,TRBJ2-7,TGTGCCAGCAGGGTCCGGGACAGCTACTACGAGCAGTACTTC,CASRVRDSYYEQYF
.,TRBV5-1,.,TRBJ2-3,TGCGCCAGCAGACAACCCATAGGGGGGGTTTTAGGTACAGATACGCAGTATTTT,CASRQPIGGVLGTDTQYF
.,TRBV28,TRBD2,TRBJ2-2,TGTGCCAGCAGCGGACTAGCGGGCTCGACCACCGGGGAGCTGTTTTTT,CASSGLAGSTTGELFF
once,TRBV7-8,TRBD2,TRBJ2-3,TGTGCCAGCAGCTTAGATACCCGACTAGCGGGGGATAGCACAGATACGCAGTATTTT,CASSLDTRLAGDSTDTQYF
.,TRBV29-1,.,TRBJ2-7,TGCAGCGTTGAAGGAAGATCACAGGAACTTTACGAGCAGTACTTC,CSVEGRSQELYEQYF
.,TRBV7-8,TRBD2,TRBJ2-3,TGTGCCAGCAGCTTGAGAACTAGCGGGAGCGATACGCAGTATTTT,CASSLRTSGSDTQYF
.,TRBV10-3,TRBD2,TRBJ2-1,TGTGCCATCACTGAAACGGGAGGGTCCTACAATGAGCAGTTCTTC,CAITETGGSYNEQFF
.,TRBV7-4,TRBD2,TRBJ2-1,TGTGCCAGCAGCGCAGAGAGCCTAGCGGGGGGCTGGAATGAGCAGTTCTTC,CASSAESLAGGWNEQFF
.,TRBV6-6,.,TRBJ1-5,TGTGCCAGCAGTCCTCCGGGGTCAATCAATCAGCCCCAGCATTTT,CASSPPGSINQPQHF
.,TRBV19,.,TRBJ2-5,TGTGCCAGTAGTATGGGCAGAAAAGAGACCCAGTACTTC,CASSMGRKETQYF
.,TRBV6-1,TRBD2,TRBJ2-3,TGTGCCAGCAGTGAACCTCGGACTAGCGGGAGCACAGATACGCAGTATTTT,CASSEPRTSGSTDTQYF
.,TRBV2,.,TRBJ2-7,TGTGCCAGCAGTGAAGTTTCGGGAATTACCTACGAGCAGTACTTC,CASSEVSGITYEQYF
once,TRBV6-1,.,TRBJ2-5,.,CASSSSGLSQYF
.,TRBV6-1,.,TRBJ2-5,TGTGCCAGCAGTCCACTAGAGTCGGAGACCCAGTACTTC,CASSPLESETQYF